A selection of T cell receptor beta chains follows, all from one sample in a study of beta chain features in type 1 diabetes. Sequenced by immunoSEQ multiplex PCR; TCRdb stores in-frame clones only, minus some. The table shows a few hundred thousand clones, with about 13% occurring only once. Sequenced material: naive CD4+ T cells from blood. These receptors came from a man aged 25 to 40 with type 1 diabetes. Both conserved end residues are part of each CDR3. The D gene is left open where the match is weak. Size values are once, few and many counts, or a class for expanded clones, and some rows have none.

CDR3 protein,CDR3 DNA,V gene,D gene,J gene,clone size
CASSPEDRTNYGYTF,TGTGCCAGCAGCCCCGAGGACAGGACTAACTATGGCTACACCTTC,TRBV9,TRBD1,TRBJ1-2,-
CASSSFSGTRTGELFF,TGCGCCAGCAGCTCGTTTAGCGGGACAAGAACCGGGGAGCTGTTTTTT,TRBV5-1,TRBD2,TRBJ2-2,-
CASSQERARSTDTQYF,TGTGCCAGCAGCCAAGAGCGAGCAAGAAGCACAGATACGCAGTATTTT,TRBV14,-,TRBJ2-3,few
CASSPHAPGRGNTEAFF,TGTGCCAGCAGTCCTCACGCCCCCGGACGGGGGAACACTGAAGCTTTCTTT,TRBV27,-,TRBJ1-1,few
CASSFTGPYGYTF,TGTGCCAGCAGCTTTACAGGGCCCTATGGCTACACCTTC,TRBV5-4,-,TRBJ1-2,-
CASSMEPGQVARYTF,TGTGCCAGTAGTATGGAACCGGGACAGGTAGCACGCTACACCTTC,TRBV19,TRBD1,TRBJ1-2,few
CASTRSNYGYTF,TGTGCCAGTACTAGATCTAACTATGGCTACACCTTC,TRBV19,-,TRBJ1-2,few
CASSGTSGSWDEQYF,TGTGCCAGCAGTGGCACTAGCGGGAGTTGGGACGAGCAGTACTTC,TRBV6-5,TRBD2,TRBJ2-7,few
CASSKTVNTGELFF,TGTGCCAGCAGCAAGACAGTGAACACCGGGGAGCTGTTTTTT,TRBV9,-,TRBJ2-2,few
CSPGSQGDYEQYF,TGCAGCCCGGGCTCACAGGGCGACTACGAGCAGTACTTC,TRBV29-1,-,TRBJ2-7,-
CASSSETSGRRETQYF,TGCGCCAGCAGCTCTGAGACTAGCGGGAGGAGGGAGACCCAGTACTTC,TRBV5-1,TRBD2,TRBJ2-5,few
CAWSVPPRNQPQHF,TGTGCCTGGAGTGTACCGCCTAGGAATCAGCCCCAGCATTTT,TRBV30,-,TRBJ1-5,few
CASSEGGGKAFGYTF,TGTGCCAGCAGTGAAGGGGGAGGGAAGGCGTTTGGCTACACCTTC,TRBV2,-,TRBJ1-2,few
CASSESGNSYNEQFF,TGTGCCAGCAGCGAGAGCGGGAACTCCTACAATGAGCAGTTCTTC,TRBV9,TRBD2,TRBJ2-1,-
CAFSLWTAYNEQFF,TGTGCCTTCTCTTTATGGACAGCCTACAATGAGCAGTTCTTC,TRBV30,-,TRBJ2-1,-
CASSQDPLGAAGELFF,TGTGCCAGCAGCCAAGACCCCTTGGGGGCCGCCGGGGAGCTGTTTTTT,TRBV14,-,TRBJ2-2,-
CASSVAVAAYNEQFF,TGTGCCAGCAGCGTAGCGGTAGCGGCCTACAATGAGCAGTTCTTC,TRBV9,-,TRBJ2-1,-
CASSFSDREAFF,TGCGCCAGCAGCTTCTCGGACAGGGAAGCTTTCTTT,TRBV5-1,TRBD1,TRBJ1-1,-
CASSPRAGEAETQYF,TGTGCCAGCTCACCACGAGCGGGAGAGGCGGAGACCCAGTACTTC,TRBV18,TRBD2,TRBJ2-5,-
CASSQAGTLQETQYF,TGCGCCAGCAGCCAAGCCGGGACTCTGCAAGAGACCCAGTACTTC,TRBV4-1,-,TRBJ2-5,few
CASSARQGGYEQYF,TGTGCCAGCAGCGCGCGACAGGGCGGCTACGAGCAGTACTTC,TRBV7-9,TRBD1,TRBJ2-7,few
CASGQRRSYEQYF,TGTGCCAGCGGACAGCGCCGCTCCTACGAGCAGTACTTC,TRBV27,-,TRBJ2-7,few
CASSPRRTTTYEQYF,TGTGCCAGCAGCCCACGTAGGACTACCACCTACGAGCAGTACTTC,TRBV7-2,-,TRBJ2-7,few
CASSPVRGTNEKLFF,TGTGCCAGCAGCCCCGTTCGGGGAACTAATGAAAAACTGTTTTTT,TRBV4-2,-,TRBJ1-4,few
CASSYSTGGYSGANVLTF,TGTGCCAGCAGTTACTCGACAGGGGGCTACTCTGGGGCCAACGTCCTGACTTTC,TRBV28,TRBD1,TRBJ2-6,few
CASRGSSYEQYF,TGTGCCAGCAGGGGGAGCTCCTACGAGCAGTACTTC,TRBV2,-,TRBJ2-7,-
CASSRRSGWQFF,TGTGCCAGCAGCCGAAGGTCCGGGTGGCAGTTCTTC,TRBV6-1,-,TRBJ2-1,few
CASSELAGGRGEQFF,TGTGCCAGCAGCGAACTAGCGGGAGGCAGGGGTGAGCAGTTCTTC,TRBV2,TRBD2,TRBJ2-1,-
CASSVQLVSDTQYF,TGTGCCAGCAGCGTACAACTAGTATCAGATACGCAGTATTTT,TRBV9,-,TRBJ2-3,-
CASSLKREGPGANVLTF,TGCGCCAGCAGCCTCAAGCGGGAGGGCCCTGGGGCCAACGTCCTGACTTTC,TRBV5-1,TRBD2,TRBJ2-6,few
CASSLSSGPLAKNIQYF,TGTGCCAGCAGTTTATCGAGCGGGCCTCTAGCCAAAAACATTCAGTACTTC,TRBV27,-,TRBJ2-4,-
CASSLGAAKNIQYF,TGTGCCAGCAGCTTAGGGGCGGCCAAAAACATTCAGTACTTC,TRBV7-9,-,TRBJ2-4,-
CASSGLFAGNEQFF,TGTGCCAGCTCGGGACTTTTCGCGGGCAATGAGCAGTTCTTC,TRBV2,-,TRBJ2-1,-
CASTRDRVHNEQFF,TGTGCCAGCACCCGGGACAGGGTACACAATGAGCAGTTCTTC,TRBV7-9,TRBD1,TRBJ2-1,few
CASSSLAASSYNEQFF,TGTGCCAGCAGCTCGCTAGCGGCCAGCTCCTACAATGAGCAGTTCTTC,TRBV7-2,TRBD2,TRBJ2-1,few
CAWSVTPGYGYTF,TGTGCCTGGAGTGTAACTCCCGGCTATGGCTACACCTTC,TRBV30,-,TRBJ1-2,-
CASSQDILARYEQYF,TGCGCCAGCAGCCAAGATATACTGGCTAGGTACGAGCAGTACTTC,TRBV4-3,-,TRBJ2-7,few
CAISESRSTSGKAKNIQYF,TGTGCCATCAGTGAGTCGCGATCGACTAGCGGGAAGGCCAAAAACATTCAGTACTTC,TRBV10-3,TRBD2,TRBJ2-4,few
CASSIRDSNQPQHF,TGTGCCAGCAGCATAAGGGACAGTAATCAGCCCCAGCATTTT,TRBV7-2,TRBD1,TRBJ1-5,-
CASSLAGGGETQYF,TGTGCCAGCAGCTTAGCGGGAGGCGGTGAGACCCAGTACTTC,TRBV7-3,TRBD2,TRBJ2-5,few
CASSTSGTLDEQFF,TGTGCCAGCAGTACTAGCGGGACCCTAGATGAGCAGTTCTTC,TRBV2,TRBD2,TRBJ2-1,-
CASSAPAVNEQFF,TGTGCCAGCAGCGCCCCCGCGGTCAATGAGCAGTTCTTC,TRBV6-5,-,TRBJ2-1,-
CASSGQVSTDTQYF,TGTGCCAGCAGTGGACAGGTTAGCACAGATACGCAGTATTTT,TRBV28,TRBD1,TRBJ2-3,few
CASSRLADEQFF,TGTGCCAGCAGTAGACTAGCCGATGAGCAGTTCTTC,TRBV28,TRBD2,TRBJ2-1,few
CASSLGDRGREQYF,TGTGCCAGCAGCTTAGGTGACAGGGGGCGCGAGCAGTACTTC,TRBV7-9,TRBD1,TRBJ2-7,-
CASSPVLANTGELFF,TGTGCCAGTAGTCCCGTACTAGCGAACACCGGGGAGCTGTTTTTT,TRBV19,-,TRBJ2-2,-
CASSPGTGSSYNEQFF,TGCGCCAGCAGCCCGGGAACAGGGAGCTCCTACAATGAGCAGTTCTTC,TRBV5-1,-,TRBJ2-1,few
CASSLGGGIQYNEQFF,TGTGCCAGCAGCTTAGGAGGAGGGATACAATACAATGAGCAGTTCTTC,TRBV7-2,-,TRBJ2-1,-
CASSHRENTGELFF,TGCGCCAGCAGCCATCGGGAGAACACCGGGGAGCTGTTTTTT,TRBV4-3,-,TRBJ2-2,-
CSVRMTAYNEQFF,TGCAGCGTTAGAATGACAGCCTACAATGAGCAGTTCTTC,TRBV29-1,-,TRBJ2-1,few
CAISERVAAGYTF,TGTGCCATCAGTGAGCGGGTGGCGGCTGGCTACACCTTC,TRBV10-3,-,TRBJ1-2,few
CASSTSQGTYNEQFF,TGCGCCAGCAGCACTTCTCAGGGGACCTACAATGAGCAGTTCTTC,TRBV5-1,-,TRBJ2-1,-
CASSPGQTNTEAFF,TGTGCCAGCTCGCCCGGACAGACGAACACTGAAGCTTTCTTT,TRBV18,-,TRBJ1-1,few
CASSQGFVVAGQGKDTQYF,TGCGCCAGCAGCCAAGGGTTCGTCGTAGCGGGACAGGGAAAAGATACGCAGTATTTT,TRBV4-3,-,TRBJ2-3,few
CASSPGTGPYQPQHF,TGTGCCAGCTCCCCCGGGACAGGTCCATATCAGCCCCAGCATTTT,TRBV18,TRBD1,TRBJ1-5,few